The TCR beta chain under discussion was sequenced for a study of T cell repertoires in cytomegalovirus infection (dated by TCRdb to the late 2010s). Background for the entire study: Because public TCR beta signatures pointed to carriage of CMV infection together with the matching HLA type, the HLA type of each donor mattered for the analysis.

In regard to this clonotype: Its antigen is not yet known. No per-base quality is available; no much larger clone lies one base away.

For sequencing, an Illumina HiSeq 1500 was employed. Using fastp trimming at Q25 and MiXCR clonotype assembly, TCRdb reanalyzed the public sequencing data and kept in-frame beta chains. A single entry per CDR3 protein holds the most common genes and DNA from its merged rows. The sample table contains some 440,000 distinct CDR3 sequences; only one count was recorded for 30% to 40% of them. Of the sample, approximately 14% falls within the top ten clones. Study-wide findings and limitations: Cumulative frequency of public TCR beta family members discriminated carriers of CMV infection plus the relevant HLA type in this cohort and an independent roughly 330-donor cohort. In the ex vivo response, HLA-C-restricted CMV-specific TCR beta clonotypes were dominant, and in two of eight donors the single most frequent clonotype came from this HLA-C-restricted group.

From the germline V gene (reference sequence), CDR1 is LGHDT and CDR2 is YNNKEL. The trim is 4 bases for V and 2 bases for J, with a gap of 6 bases between the germline ends. Counted from cysteine to phenylalanine, this CDR3 has 14 amino acids. Only the CDR3 region is kept as DNA, spanning 42 bases read in frame from base 1. The TCR comes from a human donor in good health (CMV status not recorded). Some clones in this sample may be carry-over from other donors' samples. Rearrangement joined TRBV3-1 to TRBJ2-6; no D gene can be assigned with confidence. Sequencing was done on a sample of PBMCs. The CDR3 has the sequence CASSPFTGANVLTF. The nucleotide sequence is given as TGTGCCAGCAGCCCGTTTACTGGGGCCAACGTCCTGACTTTC. Here the CDR3 is joined to the reference TRBV3-1 and TRBJ2-6 genes, and the full variable domain is: DTAVSQTPKYLVTQMGNDKSIKCEQNLGHDTMYWYKQDSKKFLKIMFSYNNKELIINETVPNRFSPKSPDKAHLNLHINSLELGDSAVYFCASSPFTGANVLTFGAGSRLTVL.